These 29 T cell receptor beta chains were sequenced from one sample in a study of vaccination effects on CD4 cells after COVID-19. Their antigens remain unidentified. TCRdb's table, derived via immunoSEQ multiplex PCR, lists solely in-frame clones and lacks some. The sample gives tens of thousands of clones, 78% of which show up once; 8% to 11% is in the top ten. Ahead of sequencing, the ViraFEST assay grew antigen-specific CD4+ T cells using viral peptide pools. The culture ran for roughly ten days before CD4+ T cells were isolated. Vaccinees lacked prior SARS-CoV-2 infection and tested negative for nucleocapsid antibodies. The material was CD4+ T cells from PBMCs cultured with SARS-CoV-2 spike peptides, obtained before COVID-19 vaccination. Receptors originate from a human donor who received a COVID-19 vaccine.

The chain uses TRBV28 and TRBJ1-4; 8 nucleotides agree with TRBD1. Trimming took 4 bases from V and 4 from J; bases not matched to a gene: 5. The CDR3 runs 15 residues. CDR1 and CDR2 from the germline V gene are MDHEN and SYDVKM. The CDR3 loop reads CASSSPGQDNEKLFF. In DNA form, the CDR3 reads TGTGCCAGCAGTTCCCCGGGACAGGATAATGAAAAACTGTTTTTT.

This chain connects TRBV19 to TRBJ2-4, with TRBD2 as a possible D gene (5 bases). Germline-derived CDR1 and CDR2 are LNHDA and SQIVND (reference sequence). V lost 7 bases and J 8 bases, leaving 15 bases between the germline ends. The CDR3 length is 13 residues. The CDR3 DNA reads as TGTGCCAGTATCGCCACGACCGGGGACATTCAGTACTTC. This translates into CASIATTGDIQYF. Variable domain in full (rest from reference TRBV19 and TRBJ2-4): DGGITQSPKYLFRKEGQNVTLSCEQNLNHDAMYWYRQDPGQGLRLIYYSQIVNDFQKGDIAEGYSVSREKKESFPLTVTSAQKNPTAFYLCASIATTGDIQYFGAGTRLSVL.

The rearrangement links TRBV10-3 to TRBJ2-5; possibly TRBD2 for D (6 bases). Germline lookup yields CDR1 ENHRY and CDR2 SYGVKD. The CDR3 loop spans 14 amino acids. V lost 5 bases and J 5 bases, leaving 15 bases between the germline ends. The CDR3 DNA reads as TGTGCCATCAGTAATATTGGGACTGGGGAGACCCAGTACTTC. It specifies CAISNIGTGETQYF.

This sequence joins TRBV6-1 and TRBJ2-5; weak D call: TRBD1 (5 bases). The CDR3 is 13 residues long. Trimming pared 1 base from V and 5 bases from J, leaving 8 bases between. The germline CDR1 and CDR2 sequences are MNHNS and SASEGT. The DNA of the CDR3 is TGTGCCAGCAGTGAAGTGACAGCGGAGACCCAGTACTTC. Translation: CASSEVTAETQYF.

V gene TRBV5-8 combines with J gene TRBJ2-5; no clear D. Germline V gene lookup returns CDR1 SGHTS and CDR2 YDEGEE. With 3 bases removed from V and 1 base from J, the gap between germline ends came to 4 bases. CDR3 size: 12 residues. In DNA, the CDR3 is TGTGCCAGCAGCTCCCGCCAAGAGACCCAGTACTTC. It translates to CASSSRQETQYF.

The chain employs TRBV5-5 and TRBJ1-5; D not resolved. V was cut by 4 bases and J by 3 bases, with 8 bases left in between. This CDR3 is 13 amino acids long. Germline V gives CDR1 SGHKS, CDR2 YYEKEE (reference sequence). The CDR3 region is CASSLSPNQPQHF. The CDR3 DNA sequence: TGTGCCAGCAGCCTATCGCCCAATCAGCCCCAGCATTTT.

This clone turned up a few times. The V and J genes are TRBV29-1 and TRBJ1-4, with 7 bases aligning to TRBD1. Trimming cost V 6 bases and J 8 bases; bases outside gene matches: 6. Looked up from germline, CDR1 is SQVTM and CDR2 is ANQGSEA. The CDR3 covers 12 residues. CDR3 DNA: TGCAGCGTCCGACAGGGTCGGGAAAAACTGTTTTTT. The encoded protein is CSVRQGREKLFF.

This clone was recorded a few times. The gene calls are TRBV7-3 and TRBJ2-2, with a tentative D call TRBD1 (5 bases). V was trimmed by 5 bases and J by 1 base, leaving 5 bases between them. The CDR3 sequence is 13 residues long. The V gene's germline CDR1 is SGHTA and CDR2 FQGTGA. The CDR3 loop reads CASSTGNTGELFF. CDR3 in DNA: TGTGCCAGCAGCACAGGGAACACCGGGGAGCTGTTTTTT. The full variable domain, rest sourced from reference TRBV7-3 and TRBJ2-2, is GAGVSQTPSNKVTEKGKYVELRCDPISGHTALYWYRQSLGQGPEFLIYFQGTGAADDSGLPNDRFFAVRPEGSVSTLKIQRTERGDSAVYLCASSTGNTGELFFGEGSRLTVL.

The chain combines TRBV18 with TRBJ1-1; the match to TRBD1 covers 8 bases. The CDR3 is made up of 16 amino acids. J gave up 2 bases and V 6 bases, and 11 bases lay outside the gene matches. Per the germline V gene, CDR1 is KGHSH and CDR2 is LQKENI. Written as DNA, the CDR3 is TGTGCCAGCTCCCCTGACAGGGGAAATGTTAACACTGAAGCTTTCTTT. Its translation: CASSPDRGNVNTEAFF.

The genes are TRBV2 and TRBJ1-1, with D possibly being TRBD1 (5 bases). The CDR3 spans 15 residues. V shed 6 bases and J shed 6 bases, with 20 bases lying between them. The germline V gene encodes CDR1 SNHLY and CDR2 FYNNEI. CDR3 DNA sequence: TGTGCCAGCAGCCCCGGCCGACCGTCGGGGGCTGAAGCTTTCTTT. This encodes CASSPGRPSGAEAFF.

About this clone itself: This CDR3 is also generated by other DNA sequences in the sample. The chain combines TRBV5-1 with TRBJ2-1; TRBD2 aligns across 8 bases. With 4 bases clipped from V and 0 bases from J, the junction kept 0 bases outside the gene matches. Germline CDR1 is SGHRS and CDR2 is YFSETQ. There are 14 residues in the CDR3. The CDR3, as DNA: TGCGCCAGCAGCCGGGGGGGCTCCTACAATGAGCAGTTCTTC. Translating gives CASSRGGSYNEQFF.

The genes are TRBV10-2 and TRBJ1-2; D unclear. Germline values: CDR1 WSHSY, CDR2 SAAADI. The CDR3 is 14 amino acids. The germline V and J ends were trimmed by 0 bases and 5 bases, with 10 bases remaining between them. CDR3 coding DNA: TGCGCCAGCAGTGAGTCGGGATTACGGTATGGCTACACCTTC. Protein product: CASSESGLRYGYTF.

The chain couples TRBV6-5 to TRBJ1-1; D gene uncertain. Per germline, CDR1 MNHEY and CDR2 SVGAGI. CDR3 length: 15 residues. Deletions cut 5 bases from V and 0 bases from J, with 13 bases between. The CDR3 sequence: CASSLRGYMNTEAFF. The CDR3 DNA sequence: TGTGCCAGCAGTCTAAGAGGGTACATGAACACTGAAGCTTTCTTT.

The gene calls are TRBV6-6 and TRBJ2-5; possible D gene TRBD2, 6 bases. The CDR3 is 12 amino acids. The germline gives CDR1 MNHNY, CDR2 SVGAGI (reference sequence). Trimming removed 8 bases at V and 5 bases at J, with 12 bases between. The CDR3 region is CASGAGRETQYF. In nucleotides, the CDR3 is TGTGCCAGCGGTGCGGGGCGGGAGACCCAGTACTTC.

V is TRBV2 and J is TRBJ1-1; no reliable D call. The CDR3 runs to 13 residues. Per the germline V gene, CDR1 is SNHLY and CDR2 is FYNNEI. Trimming stripped 4 bases from V and 5 bases from J, with 11 bases between. The CDR3 is CASSVAIATEAFF. Here the CDR3 DNA reads TGTGCCAGCAGTGTGGCGATTGCTACTGAAGCTTTCTTT.

The genes are TRBV7-9 and TRBJ2-1; possibly TRBD2 for D (7 bases). Germline values: CDR1 SEHNR, CDR2 FQNEAQ (reference sequence). The V end lost 6 bases, the J end lost 7 bases, and 25 bases lay between the germline ends. This CDR3 has 17 amino acids. CDR3 amino acids: CASSSWTGGKRGNEQFF. In nucleotides, the CDR3 is TGTGCCAGCAGTTCATGGACGGGGGGAAAAAGGGGGAATGAGCAGTTCTTC.

J is TRBJ2-5 and V is TRBV29-1; 7 nucleotides align to TRBD2. The CDR3 sequence is 12 residues long. Germline V gene data show CDR1 as SQVTM and CDR2 as ANQGSEA. V shed 7 bases, J shed 4 bases, and the junction held 6 bases outside the gene matches. The CDR3 DNA is TGCAGCGGAGGGGAGGGGAGAGAGACCCAGTACTTC. It translates to CSGGEGRETQYF. Filled out from reference TRBV29-1 and TRBJ2-5, the complete variable domain reads SAVISQKPSRDICQRGTSLTIQCQVDSQVTMMFWYRQQPGQSLTLIATANQGSEATYESGFVIDKFPISRPNLTFSTLTVSNMSPEDSSIYLCSGGEGRETQYFGPGTRLLVL.

A remark on this clone: The junction shows a germline mismatch at one end, possibly a read error. The genes are TRBV7-2 and TRBJ2-3, with TRBD2 matching over 9 bases. Germline CDR1 is SGHTA and CDR2 is FQGNSA. The CDR3 consists of 18 residues. The CDR3 loop is CASSVAGNSGGWADTQYF. The CDR3 nucleotides are TGTGCCAGCAGCGTAGCGGGAAATAGCGGGGGTTGGGCAGATACGCAGTATTTT.

The V gene is TRBV6-2 or TRBV6-3, the J gene TRBJ1-3; D is unresolved. Germline lookup yields CDR1 MNHEY and CDR2 SVGEGT. Trimming removed 6 bases from V and 5 bases from J, with 14 bases in between. The CDR3 has 14 amino acids. The CDR3 loop is CASSKVGSRNTIYF. The DNA of the CDR3 is TGTGCCAGCAGCAAAGTGGGGTCCAGAAACACCATATATTTT.

The chain recombines TRBV2 with TRBJ2-2; D call uncertain. This CDR3 region has 14 residues. V lost 10 bases and J 0 bases, leaving 12 bases between the germline ends. The germline V gene encodes CDR1 SNHLY and CDR2 FYNNEI. The CDR3 DNA is TGTGCCACTAGACTGAATTCGAACACCGGGGAGCTGTTTTTT. It specifies CATRLNSNTGELFF.

The rearrangement joins TRBV10-3 to TRBJ1-1, with TRBD1 identical over 7 bases. J lost 1 base, V lost 3 bases, and 8 bases had no gene match. The CDR3 runs to 16 residues. Germline V lookup: CDR1 ENHRY, CDR2 SYGVKD. The CDR3 protein is CAISDQQGRRNTEAFF. The CDR3 coding sequence is TGTGCCATCAGTGACCAACAGGGGAGGAGGAACACTGAAGCTTTCTTT.

The table lists this clone with a few counts. This sequence joins TRBV15 and TRBJ1-5; the D gene is possibly TRBD1 (5 bases). V was clipped by 0 bases and J by 6 bases, with 12 bases between them. Germline V lookup: CDR1 LNHNV, CDR2 YYDKDF (reference sequence). CDR3 length equals 15 residues. The DNA for the CDR3 is TGTGCCACCAGCAGAGATCGTCCAGGGCCTCAGCCCCAGCATTTT. Translated, it gives CATSRDRPGPQPQHF.

The chain is built from TRBV7-2 and TRBJ1-2; D may be TRBD1 (5 bases). The V end was cut by 4 bases, the J end by 8 bases, with 11 bases between. Germline V gene data show CDR1 as SGHTA and CDR2 as FQGNSA. There are 12 residues in the CDR3. CDR3 sequence (DNA): TGTGCCAGCAGCTGGACAACGGGGGGCTACACCTTC. Translating gives CASSWTTGGYTF.

This clone was observed a few times. V and J are TRBV19 and TRBJ1-2; TRBD1 is a possible D gene (5 bases). CDR3 length: 13 residues. V was pared by 3 bases and J by 8 bases, with 13 bases between. CDR1 and CDR2 (germline): LNHDA, SQIVND (reference sequence). CDR3 residues: CASSIGQGRGYTF. The CDR3 coding sequence is TGTGCCAGTAGTATTGGGCAGGGTCGGGGCTACACCTTC.

This clone showed up just a few times. The rearrangement joins TRBV5-1 to TRBJ1-2; D is ambiguous. The CDR3 is made up of 16 amino acids. Germline lookup yields CDR1 SGHRS and CDR2 YFSETQ. Trimming stripped 3 bases from V and 4 bases from J, with 19 bases between. The CDR3: CASSYLWAEAGYGYTF. The CDR3 coding sequence is TGCGCCAGCAGCTACCTATGGGCAGAGGCGGGCTATGGCTACACCTTC.

The V gene is TRBV6-1, the J gene TRBJ1-4, with a possible D match to TRBD1 (5 bases). Trimming pared 2 bases from V and 3 bases from J, leaving 16 bases between. Germline assignment: CDR1 MNHNS and CDR2 SASEGT. The CDR3 spans 17 residues. The CDR3: CASSESTWTKSNEKLFF. The CDR3 bases are TGTGCCAGCAGTGAATCGACTTGGACAAAATCTAATGAAAAACTGTTTTTT.

This chain uses TRBV4-1 with TRBJ1-6; 9 bases line up with TRBD1. V dropped 4 bases and J dropped 9; count of bases not matched to a gene: 4. The germline CDR1 and CDR2 sequences are MGHRA and YSYEKL. The CDR3 totals 14 residues. The CDR3 region is CASSPGQGGSPLHF. DNA for the CDR3: TGCGCCAGCAGCCCGGGACAGGGTGGTTCACCCCTCCACTTT.

The chain has TRBV11-2 and TRBJ2-3; no definite D call. The CDR3 sequence is 16 residues long. Trimming pared 2 bases from V and 4 bases from J, leaving 16 bases between. Germline values: CDR1 SGHAT, CDR2 FQNNGV. CDR3 sequence: CASSLRFRVGADTQYF. CDR3 nucleotides: TGTGCCAGCAGCTTACGGTTTAGGGTTGGAGCAGATACGCAGTATTTT.

This chain uses TRBV21-1 with TRBJ2-7; the listed D gene, TRBD1, was not tested against the DNA. TRBV21-1 is designated a pseudogene. This CDR3 contains 16 residues. The DNA of the CDR3 is TGTGCCAGCAGCAAAGCGAGCCAGGCCTCTCGTTACGAGCAGTACGTC. It is translated as CASSKASQASRYEQYV.